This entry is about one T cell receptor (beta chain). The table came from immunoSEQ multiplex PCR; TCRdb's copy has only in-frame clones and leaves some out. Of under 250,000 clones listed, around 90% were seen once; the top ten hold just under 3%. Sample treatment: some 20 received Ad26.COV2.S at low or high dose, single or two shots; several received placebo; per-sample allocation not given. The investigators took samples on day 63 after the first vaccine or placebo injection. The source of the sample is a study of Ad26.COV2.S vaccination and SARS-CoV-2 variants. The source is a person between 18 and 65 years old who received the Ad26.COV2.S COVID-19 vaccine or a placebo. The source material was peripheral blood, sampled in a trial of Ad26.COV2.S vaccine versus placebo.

CDR3 in DNA: TGTGCCTGGAGTACCCGGGGTAGCGAGCAGTACTTC. Translation: CAWSTRGSEQYF. This chain joins TRBV30 and TRBJ2-7; D is perhaps TRBD2 (5 bases). Germline loops: CDR1 GTSNPN, CDR2 SVGIG (reference sequence). This CDR3 comprises 12 residues. Trimming shortened V by 2 bases and J by 6 bases, and 11 bases separated the two germline ends.